These 32 T cell receptor beta chains share one sample of origin, sequenced in a study of human T cells and chemical hapten exposure. Time point indicated: patch test 1, 2 weeks after DPC sensitization. Documented treatment: therapeutic diphenylcyclopropenone sensitization with weekly scalp DPC. TCRdb processed the RACE reads anew with MiXCR; each CDR3 protein has one entry. The sample yields around 71,000 distinct CDR3 sequences, 7.5% to 10% seen once. The sample was whole blood, taken in connection with sensitization to the hapten diphenylcyclopropenone (DPC). These receptors came from a woman aged 40 to 50 with alopecia areata. Some clones in this sample may be carry-over from other donors' samples.

This clonotype appeared many times. J is TRBJ2-7 and V is TRBV7-8, with a possible D match to TRBD1 (7 bases). Trimming removed 2 bases at V and 2 bases at J, with 16 bases between. The CDR3 has 16 amino acids. The germline gives CDR1 SGHVS, CDR2 FQNEAQ. Here the CDR3 DNA reads TGTGCCAGCAGCTTACGGGAGACAGGGCCTACCTACGAGCAGTACTTC. Encoded protein: CASSLRETGPTYEQYF.

This sequence joins TRBV19 and TRBJ2-5, with TRBD2 as a possible D gene (5 bases). This CDR3 is built from 14 residues. V lost 3 bases and J lost 3, with 11 bases in between. Germline V gives CDR1 LNHDA, CDR2 SQIVND (reference sequence). The CDR3 protein is CASSMLSGEETQYF. Written as DNA, the CDR3 is TGTGCCAGTAGTATGTTATCCGGGGAAGAGACCCAGTACTTC.

This clonotype has just a few counts. V gene TRBV7-2 combines with J gene TRBJ1-5, with unresolved D. This CDR3 region has 15 residues. Trimming took off 5 bases at V and 2 bases at J, with 13 bases between the two ends. The germline gives CDR1 SGHTA, CDR2 FQGNSA. The chain's CDR3 is CASSLWVGGNQPQHF. The CDR3 DNA reads TGTGCCAGCAGCCTATGGGTAGGCGGCAATCAGCCCCAGCATTTT.

This clonotype was seen ten or more times. The genes are TRBV29-1 and TRBJ2-3; D assignment may be TRBD1 or TRBD2 (5 bases each). Between the trimmed V and J ends, which lost 5 bases and 6 bases, there was a span of 21 bases. CDR3 length equals 15 residues. CDR1 and CDR2 (germline): SQVTM, ANQGSEA. As DNA, the CDR3 is TGCAGCGTTTCCTCCGGGACCGAGGCCGGTGATACGCAGTATTTT. Protein: CSVSSGTEAGDTQYF.

This clonotype occurred many times. This chain links TRBV4-3 with TRBJ1-3; D is unresolved. The CDR3 is made up of 16 amino acids. The V end was cut by 0 bases, the J end by 4 bases, with 13 bases between. Per the germline V gene, CDR1 is LGHNA and CDR2 is YSLEER. The CDR3 nucleotides read TGCGCCAGCAGCCAAGATCGCCCAGGCTCGGGAAACACCATATATTTT. Translation gives CASSQDRPGSGNTIYF.

This clonotype was seen at least ten times. This sequence joins TRBV12-3 or TRBV12-4 and TRBJ1-3, with TRBD1 matching over 7 bases. The length of the CDR3 is 14 residues. V was pared by 5 bases and J by 5 bases, with 6 bases of the junction left unmatched. The CDR3 loop reads CASSAAGGRNTIYF. CDR3 sequence (DNA): TGTGCCAGCAGTGCCGCAGGGGGGAGAAACACCATATATTTT.

The genes are TRBV15 and TRBJ2-7; 7 nucleotides line up with TRBD1. V lost 2 bases to trimming and J lost 3 bases; unmatched junction nucleotides: 7. CDR3 length: 15 amino acids. CDR1 and CDR2 (germline): LNHNV, YYDKDF (reference sequence). The CDR3 is CATSRPGTDIYEQYF. The CDR3 DNA sequence: TGTGCCACCAGCAGACCGGGGACAGACATCTACGAGCAGTACTTC.

This clonotype was observed many times. V gene TRBV5-1 combines with J gene TRBJ2-7; 9 nucleotides line up with TRBD1. Unmatched junction bases numbered 7, after V lost 4 bases and J lost 2 bases. Germline V gene data show CDR1 as SGHRS and CDR2 as YFSETQ. This CDR3 is built from 15 residues. CDR3 sequence: CASSPATGGPYEQYF. The CDR3 region has the DNA TGCGCCAGCAGCCCTGCGACAGGGGGACCCTACGAGCAGTACTTC.

This clonotype has a count of ten or more. The chain has TRBV12-3 or TRBV12-4 and TRBJ2-4, with TRBD2 matching 13 bases. The CDR3 extends over 19 amino acids. J was trimmed by 2 bases and V by 7 bases; bases with no gene match: 14. The CDR3 DNA reads TGTGCCAGCACCGTCTCGGGACTAGCGGGGTTCGGGACCAAAAACATTCAGTACTTC. Residues: CASTVSGLAGFGTKNIQYF.

Many counts were recorded for this clonotype. The V call is TRBV11-2, the J call TRBJ1-1, with D perhaps matching TRBD1 (5 bases). CDR3 length equals 15 residues. The germline V and J ends were trimmed by 2 bases and 5 bases, with 15 bases remaining between them. Germline CDR1 SGHAT, CDR2 FQNNGV. CDR3 amino acids: CASSLLVGGATEAFF. In nucleotides, the CDR3 is TGTGCCAGCAGCTTACTAGTGGGAGGGGCAACTGAAGCTTTCTTT.

This clonotype was seen many times. The chain uses TRBV7-2 and TRBJ2-3; 13 bases line up with TRBD2. Germline V gene sequence: CDR1 SGHTA, CDR2 FQGNSA. The CDR3 length is 15 residues. J gave up 2 bases and V 5 bases, and 1 base lay outside the gene matches. The CDR3 DNA reads TGTGCCAGCAGCGGACTAGCGGGGGCCACAGATACGCAGTATTTT. Protein: CASSGLAGATDTQYF.

At least ten counts were recorded for this clonotype. The chain uses TRBV20-1 and TRBJ1-1, with D possibly being TRBD1 (5 bases). The CDR3 loop spans 13 amino acids. CDR1 and CDR2 from the germline V gene are DFQATT and SNEGSKA (reference sequence). V was shortened by 6 bases and J by 4 bases, with 15 bases between the two germline ends. The DNA for the CDR3 is TGCAGTGCCCGAACGGGGGATGGCACTGAAGCTTTCTTT. Protein sequence: CSARTGDGTEAFF.

This clonotype was recorded at least ten times. This chain joins TRBV29-1 and TRBJ2-2; D may be TRBD1 or TRBD2 (6 bases each). Deletions cut 4 bases from V and 4 bases from J, with 19 bases between. CDR1 is SQVTM, CDR2 ANQGSEA, per germline. CDR3 length: 16 amino acids. CDR3 loop: CSVVWGARSGTGELFF. Written as DNA, the CDR3 is TGCAGCGTTGTGTGGGGGGCCAGGTCGGGCACCGGGGAGCTGTTTTTT.

This chain uses TRBV29-1 with TRBJ2-5, with 9 bases matching TRBD2. V shed 2 bases and J 6 bases; nucleotides not matched to a gene: 7. The CDR3 sequence is 14 residues long. Looked up from germline, CDR1 is SQVTM and CDR2 is ANQGSEA. CDR3 in amino acids: CSVESAGGLQTQYF. CDR3 sequence (DNA): TGCAGCGTTGAAAGTGCGGGGGGGCTTCAGACCCAGTACTTC.

At least ten counts were recorded for this clonotype. The chain recombines TRBV7-9 with TRBJ2-3; TRBD2 agrees at 10 bases. The V gene's germline CDR1 is SEHNR and CDR2 FQNEAQ (reference sequence). V shed 5 bases, J shed 2 bases, and the junction held 4 bases outside the gene matches. This CDR3 spans 15 amino acids. In DNA form, the CDR3 reads TGTGCCAGCAGCACTAGCGGGGCATTCACAGATACGCAGTATTTT. This gives the protein CASSTSGAFTDTQYF.

This clonotype was detected many times. Mismatch with germline at one junction end may stem from a read error. The chain is built from TRBV7-2 and TRBJ2-5, with D uncertain. Germline V gene lookup returns CDR1 SGHTA and CDR2 FQGNSA. The CDR3 has 12 amino acids. CDR3 DNA sequence: TGTGCCAGCAGCTTTTCTGGCTCAATCTCGGCATTC. Amino acids: CASSFSGSISAF. The full variable domain, in which reference TRBV7-2 and TRBJ2-5 provide the parts outside the CDR3, is GAGVSQSPSNKVTEKGKDVELRCDPISGHTALYWYRQSLGQGLEFLIYFQGNSAPDKSGLPSDRFSAERTGGSVSTLTIQRTQQEDSAVYLCASSFSGSISAFGPGTRLLVL.

In its sample, this clonotype was seen many times. V usage is TRBV6-5 and J usage is TRBJ2-1; no definite D call. Germline CDR1 is MNHEY and CDR2 is SVGAGI. Trimming shortened V by 8 bases and J by 5 bases, and 7 bases separated the two germline ends. The CDR3 has 11 amino acids. Here the CDR3 DNA reads TGTGCCAGCGTACAAAACAATGAGCAGTTCTTC. Amino acids: CASVQNNEQFF.

The rearrangement uses TRBV4-3 and TRBJ2-3, with 11 bases identical to TRBD2. Losses at the gene ends were 0 bases for V and 6 bases for J; bases not matched to a gene: 8. The CDR3 is 17 residues long. Per the germline V gene, CDR1 is LGHNA and CDR2 is YSLEER. The CDR3 nucleotides are TGCGCCAGCAGCCAAGATCGGCTAGCGGGGGGCAGGGATACGCAGTATTTT. Its translation: CASSQDRLAGGRDTQYF.

This clonotype was seen a few times. The chain recombines TRBV29-1 with TRBJ2-3, with 12 positions matching TRBD1. V trimming: 5 bases; J trimming: 4 bases; junction bases outside the gene matches: 7. CDR1 and CDR2 (germline): SQVTM, ANQGSEA. There are 15 residues in the CDR3. As DNA, the CDR3 is TGCAGCGTTTCTGGGGACAGGGGGCACTCAGATACGCAGTATTTT. Protein sequence: CSVSGDRGHSDTQYF.

Remarks on this clonotype: A much larger clone differs by one base, so this may be a read error. The rearrangement links TRBV3-1 to TRBJ1-5; D is uncertain. CDR3 length: 12 amino acids. Trimming cost V 4 bases and J 7 bases, with 8 bases left between them. Germline V lookup: CDR1 LGHDT, CDR2 YNNKEL (reference sequence). CDR3 protein: CASSRKNQPQHF. Written as DNA, the CDR3 is TGTGCCAGCAGCCGAAAAAACCAGCCCCAGCATTTT.

This clonotype came up many times. The chain uses TRBV5-1 and TRBJ2-3; D is undetermined. V lost 1 base, J lost 2 bases, and 11 bases lay in between. The germline V gene has CDR1 SGHRS and CDR2 YFSETQ. The CDR3 length is 15 residues. CDR3 sequence reads: CASSLRTEFTDTQYF. CDR3 nucleotide sequence: TGCGCCAGCAGCTTGCGCACAGAATTCACAGATACGCAGTATTTT. The full variable domain, with the rest looked up from reference TRBV5-1 and TRBJ2-3, is KAGVTQTPRYLIKTRGQQVTLSCSPISGHRSVSWYQQTPGQGLQFLFEYFSETQRNKGNFPGRFSGRQFSNSRSEMNVSTLELGDSALYLCASSLRTEFTDTQYFGPGTRLTVL.

This clonotype was counted a few times. The chain employs TRBV7-2 and TRBJ1-4; D remains unclear. The V end lost 4 bases, the J end lost 0 bases, and 3 bases lay between the germline ends. Looked up from germline, CDR1 is SGHTA and CDR2 is FQGNSA. This CDR3 is 13 amino acids long. As DNA, the CDR3 is TGTGCCAGCAGCTCTTCAACTAATGAAAAACTGTTTTTT. Translating gives CASSSSTNEKLFF.

In this sample, this clonotype turned up many times. The rearrangement links TRBV29-1 to TRBJ1-3, with a tentative D call TRBD1 (6 bases). CDR3 length equals 13 residues. V was shortened by 6 bases and J by 2 bases, with 11 bases between the two germline ends. Germline-derived CDR1 and CDR2 are SQVTM and ANQGSEA. The CDR3 protein is CSVEPGAGNTIYF. In DNA form, the CDR3 reads TGCAGCGTAGAACCAGGGGCTGGAAACACCATATATTTT.

The CDR3 DNA reads TGCGCCAGCAGCCGGACTAGCCGGGGGGATTACAATGAGCAGTTCTTC. Translating gives CASSRTSRGDYNEQFF. V usage is TRBV5-1 and J usage is TRBJ2-1, with 8 bases that match TRBD2. The CDR3 has 16 amino acids. CDR1 is SGHRS and CDR2 is YFSETQ in the germline V gene. The junction had 10 bases not matched to a gene; V was cut back by 4 bases and J by 4 bases.

The rearrangement uses TRBV27 and TRBJ2-6; no definite D call. V lost 4 bases and J 0 bases, leaving 4 bases between the germline ends. This CDR3 comprises 14 residues. Germline V gene sequence: CDR1 MNHEY, CDR2 SMNVEV (reference sequence). CDR3 amino acids: CASSSLSGANVLTF. The DNA for the CDR3 is TGTGCCAGCAGTTCCCTCTCTGGGGCCAACGTCCTGACTTTC.

A note on this clonotype: One base away lies a much larger clone, so this may be a sequencing read error. This likely comes from a read error, as the CDR3 has no conserved phenylalanine or tryptophan at its end. J is TRBJ1-3 and V is TRBV7-2; D perhaps matches TRBD1 (5 bases). Germline V gene sequence: CDR1 SGHTA, CDR2 FQGNSA. The CDR3 consists of 14 residues. The germline V and J ends were trimmed by 8 bases and 0 bases, with 11 bases remaining between them. This CDR3 is CASRFQGSGNTIYS. The CDR3 coding sequence is TGTGCCAGCCGTTTCCAGGGCTCTGGAAACACCATATATTCT.

The count of this clonotype is one. The V and J genes are TRBV29-1 and TRBJ1-2, with D maybe TRBD1 (6 bases). V was pared by 5 bases and J by 6 bases, with 16 bases between. The CDR3 spans 13 residues. The germline gives CDR1 SQVTM, CDR2 ANQGSEA. In nucleotides, the CDR3 is TGCAGCGTTCCAGTACAGGGTGCCAATGGCTACACCTTC. Protein product: CSVPVQGANGYTF.

The sample holds many counts of this clonotype. This chain joins TRBV5-4 and TRBJ2-2; possibly TRBD2 for D (6 bases). Germline lookup yields CDR1 SGHNT and CDR2 YYREEE (reference sequence). V was cut by 2 bases and J by 5 bases, with 13 bases left in between. This CDR3 is built from 15 residues. For the CDR3, the DNA is TGTGCCAGCAGCTTAGAACTAGCCGGGACCGGGGAGCTGTTTTTT. Translating gives CASSLELAGTGELFF. Using reference TRBV5-4 and TRBJ2-2 for the parts outside the CDR3, the full variable domain is ETGVTQSPTHLIKTRGQQVTLRCSSQSGHNTVSWYQQALGQGPQFIFQYYREEENGRGNFPPRFSGLQFPNYSSELNVNALELDDSALYLCASSLELAGTGELFFGEGSRLTVL.

V and J are TRBV4-1 and TRBJ1-6; a weak D match, TRBD1 (5 bases). V was cut by 0 bases and J by 11 bases, with 14 bases left in between. CDR3 size: 15 residues. The germline CDR1 and CDR2 sequences are MGHRA and YSYEKL. The DNA of the CDR3 is TGCGCCAGCAGCCAAGATGACGGGGGGTTGCCACCCCTCCACTTT. It yields the protein CASSQDDGGLPPLHF.

This clonotype came up many times. The chain employs TRBV7-9 and TRBJ1-1; tentatively, D is TRBD1 (5 bases). With 5 bases removed from V and 3 bases from J, the gap between germline ends came to 13 bases. Looked up from germline, CDR1 is SEHNR and CDR2 is FQNEAQ (reference sequence). The CDR3 consists of 14 residues. The DNA of the CDR3 is TGTGCCAGCAGCCTAACGGGAGGGGACACTGAAGCTTTCTTT. Amino acid sequence: CASSLTGGDTEAFF. The entire variable domain, with the rest obtained from reference TRBV7-9 and TRBJ1-1, is as follows: DTGVSQNPRHKITKRGQNVTFRCDPISEHNRLYWYRQTLGQGPEFLTYFQNEAQLEKSRLLSDRFSAERPKGSFSTLEIQRTEQGDSAMYLCASSLTGGDTEAFFGQGTRLTVV.

This clonotype was counted ten times or more. The rearrangement joins TRBV7-6 to TRBJ2-1; 9 bases are a match to TRBD2. The CDR3 has 15 residues. Trimming at V came to 4 bases and at J to 6 bases, leaving 7 bases not matched to a gene. Germline values: CDR1 SGHVS, CDR2 FNYEAQ. The CDR3 DNA sequence: TGTGCCAGCAGCTCCTCTGGCGGGGGGGGCAATGAGCAGTTCTTC. Translating gives CASSSSGGGGNEQFF.

To note about this clonotype: Just one base apart from a much larger clone, this may be a read error. The chain links TRBV6-5 to TRBJ2-3; D gene uncertain. V was cut by 0 bases and J by 2 bases, with 9 bases left in between. Germline loops: CDR1 MNHEY, CDR2 SVGAGI. This CDR3 contains 15 residues. CDR3 sequence: CASSYSCGSTDTQYF. The CDR3 DNA reads TGTGCCAGCAGTTACTCGTGTGGGTCCACAGATACGCAGTATTTT.